This TCR beta chain was obtained from a study of beta chain features in type 1 diabetes. Germline CDR1 SGHDN, CDR2 FVKESK. The CDR3 has 19 amino acids. The germline V and J ends were trimmed by 0 bases and 1 base, with 19 bases remaining between them. This clone has only a few counts. The antigen is undetermined. Study-wide results and limits: Patients' naive, central memory and Treg TCRB repertoires seemed closer to one another than those of healthy donors. In type 1 diabetes patients, VDJ junctions had fewer insertions; deletions at these junctions were more frequent.

Sequenced material consisted of expressed TCRB transcripts (all of the isolated RNA was reverse transcribed). Assay: immunoSEQ multiplex PCR; the TCRdb copy retains only in-frame clones and omits some. The data show hundreds of thousands of clones, 15% to 18% seen once. The rearrangement links TRBV14 to TRBJ2-1, with D tentatively TRBD1 (5 bases). This TCR was recovered from a man aged 18 to 35 in good health. Specimen: naive CD4+ T cells from blood. CDR3 amino acids: CASSQESGAWGSSYNEQFF. The DNA for the CDR3 is TGTGCCAGCAGCCAAGAAAGTGGGGCTTGGGGATCTTCCTACAATGAGCAGTTCTTC.